The 6 T cell receptor beta chains in this list originate from one sample, sequenced in a study of cytomegalovirus exposure and HLA in healthy donors. The PCR used 60 Vbeta and 13 Jbeta primers. The method was immunoSEQ multiplex PCR; TCRdb's version includes in-frame clones alone and lacks a portion of them. The repertoire has hundreds of thousands of clones, roughly two thirds of them found once; the top ten carry about 2.1%. The specimen was PBMCs. These TCRs come from a female donor in good health and CMV-seronegative.

This chain links TRBV7-3 with TRBJ2-1; 14 bases map to TRBD2. The germline gives CDR1 SGHTA, CDR2 FQGTGA. The trim removed 5 bases at V and 7 bases at J, leaving 7 bases unmatched. The CDR3 runs 16 residues. The CDR3 reads CASSPRGTSGRNEQFF. As DNA, the CDR3 is TGTGCCAGCAGCCCCCGAGGGACTAGCGGGAGAAATGAGCAGTTCTTC.

The CDR3 region is CASSLWGQGEVGSGNTIYF. The CDR3 nucleotides are TGTGCCAGCAGCTTGTGGGGACAGGGTGAAGTTGGCTCTGGAAACACCATATATTTT. This sequence joins TRBV5-4 and TRBJ1-3; 9 bases map to TRBD1. The germline V gene has CDR1 SGHNT and CDR2 YYREEE (reference sequence). V gave up 1 base and J gave up 0 bases; unmatched junction bases: 11. The CDR3 spans 19 residues.

In its sample, this clone was seen once. This specimen includes other DNA sequences encoding the same CDR3. The chain is built from TRBV18 and TRBJ2-1; 8 bases line up with TRBD2. J was trimmed by 0 bases and V by 6 bases; bases with no gene match: 7. There are 16 residues in the CDR3. Germline V lookup: CDR1 KGHSH, CDR2 LQKENI. The DNA for the CDR3 is TGTGCCAGCTCGCCTACTAGCGGTAGCTCCTACAATGAGCAGTTCTTC. Translating gives CASSPTSGSSYNEQFF.

CDR3 sequence (DNA): TGCGCCAGCAGGGAAGCAGGAAGGACTCATGAGCAGTACTTC. Its protein product is CASREAGRTHEQYF. The chain couples TRBV5-1 to TRBJ2-7; TRBD2 might be the D (5 bases). CDR1 and CDR2 (germline): SGHRS, YFSETQ. This CDR3 spans 14 amino acids. V was clipped by 5 bases and J by 7 bases, with 19 bases between them.

This clone was recorded once. The chain is built from TRBV7-2 and TRBJ1-3, with 7 bases fitting TRBD1. Germline V lookup: CDR1 SGHTA, CDR2 FQGNSA. The CDR3 is 15 residues long. V lost 5 bases, J lost 0 bases, and 4 bases stayed unmatched. Here the CDR3 reads CASSRRQGSGNTIYF. DNA of the CDR3: TGTGCCAGCAGCCGTCGACAGGGCTCTGGAAACACCATATATTTT.

There are a few counts of this clone. Other DNA sequences in the sample encode the same CDR3. The CDR3 loop is CASSSGGSSYNEQFF. CDR3 nucleotides: TGTGCCAGCAGCTCGGGGGGGAGCTCCTACAATGAGCAGTTCTTC. The V call is TRBV7-9, the J call TRBJ2-1, with 8 bases identical to TRBD2. With V trimmed by 4 bases and J by 0 bases, 2 bases remained unmatched. The germline V gene has CDR1 SEHNR and CDR2 FQNEAQ (reference sequence). CDR3 size: 15 residues.